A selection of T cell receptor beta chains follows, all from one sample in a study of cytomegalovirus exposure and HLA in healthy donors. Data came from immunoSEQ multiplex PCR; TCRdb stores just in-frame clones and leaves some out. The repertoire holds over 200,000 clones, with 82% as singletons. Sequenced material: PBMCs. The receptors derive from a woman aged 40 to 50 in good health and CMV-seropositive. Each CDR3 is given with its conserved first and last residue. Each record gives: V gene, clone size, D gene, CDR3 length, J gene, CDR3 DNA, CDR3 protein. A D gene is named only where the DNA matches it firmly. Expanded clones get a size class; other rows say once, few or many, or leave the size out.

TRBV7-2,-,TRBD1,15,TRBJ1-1,TGTGCCAGCAGCCAGTATAGGGGGCAGGGGACTGAAGCTTTCTTT,CASSQYRGQGTEAFF
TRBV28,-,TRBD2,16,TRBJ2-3,TGTGCCAGCAGCCCCCCTGCGACTAGCGCTACAGATACGCAGTATTTT,CASSPPATSATDTQYF
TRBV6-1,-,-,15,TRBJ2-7,TGTGCCAGCAGTGTCGGACTAAATGCGGTCTACGAGCAGTACTTC,CASSVGLNAVYEQYF
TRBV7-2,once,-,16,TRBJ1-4,TGTGCCAGCAGCCCCCGAGAGGGTAGGGTCGGTGAAAAACTGTTTTTT,CASSPREGRVGEKLFF
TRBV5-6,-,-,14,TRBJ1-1,TGTGCCAGCAGCTCGTTCGACTCATTTGGTCTAGCTTTCTTT,CASSSFDSFGLAFF
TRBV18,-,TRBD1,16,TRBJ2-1,TGTGCCAGCTCATTGGGGCGACAGGGGGCCAACAATGAGCAGTTCTTC,CASSLGRQGANNEQFF
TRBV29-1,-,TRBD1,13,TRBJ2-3,TGCAGCGTGTCAGAGGGGGCATCAGATACGCAGTATTTT,CSVSEGASDTQYF
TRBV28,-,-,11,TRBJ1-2,TGTGCCAGCGGAGAACGTTATGGCTACACCTTC,CASGERYGYTF
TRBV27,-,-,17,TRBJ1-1,TGTGCCAGCAGTAAACTCTCGGCGGGGGTGAAGAACACTGAAGCTTTCTTT,CASSKLSAGVKNTEAFF
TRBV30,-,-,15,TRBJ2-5,TGTGCCTGGAGTGCCCCGGGAGGGGGCCGGGAGACCCAGTACTTC,CAWSAPGGGRETQYF
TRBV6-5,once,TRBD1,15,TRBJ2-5,TGTGCCAGCAGTACCGCGACAGGGTCCAGGGAGACCCAGTACTTC,CASSTATGSRETQYF
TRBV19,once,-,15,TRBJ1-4,TGTGCCACGAGTGTAGGGGACTCAACTAATGAAAAACTGTTTTTT,CATSVGDSTNEKLFF
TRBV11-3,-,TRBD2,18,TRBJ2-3,TGTGCCAGCAGCTTAGAATTAGCGGGAGGTGACGGGGCAGATACGCAGTATTTT,CASSLELAGGDGADTQYF
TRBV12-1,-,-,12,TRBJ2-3,TGTGCCAGCCAGCGGGGCACAGATACGCAGTATTTT,CASQRGTDTQYF
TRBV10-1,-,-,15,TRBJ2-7,TGCGCCAGCAGTGAAGTCTCGGGGAACTCCTACGAGCAGTACTTC,CASSEVSGNSYEQYF
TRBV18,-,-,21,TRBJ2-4,TGTGCCAGCTCAAGGAAGTATATAAGAGAGGTCAGCGGACTAGCCAAAAACATTCAGTACTTC,CASSRKYIREVSGLAKNIQYF
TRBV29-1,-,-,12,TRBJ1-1,TGCAGCGTAGCCTTCTGGAACACTGAAGCTTTCTTT,CSVAFWNTEAFF
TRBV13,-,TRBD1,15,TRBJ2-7,TGTGCCAGCAGCTCGGGACAGGGGTATAGGTACGAGCAGTACTTC,CASSSGQGYRYEQYF
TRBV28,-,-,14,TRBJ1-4,TGTGCCAGCACCTCGGTGGGGGGAGGTGAAAAACTGTTTTTT,CASTSVGGGEKLFF
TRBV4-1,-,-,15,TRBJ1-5,TGCGCCAGCAGCCAACCTACAGGGAGCAATCAGCCCCAGCATTTT,CASSQPTGSNQPQHF
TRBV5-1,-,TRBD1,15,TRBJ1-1,TGCGCCAGCAGCTTATTCCAGGGGGCCGGCACTGAAGCTTTCTTT,CASSLFQGAGTEAFF
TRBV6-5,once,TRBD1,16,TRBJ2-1,TGTGCCAGCAGTTACTCCTCGGGACAGGGGTGGCATGAGCAGTTCTTC,CASSYSSGQGWHEQFF
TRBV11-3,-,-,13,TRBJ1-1,TGTGCCAGCAGCTTAGTGGTGGACAGTGAAGCTTTCTTT,CASSLVVDSEAFF
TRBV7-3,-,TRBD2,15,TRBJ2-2,TGTGCCAGCAGCTCACTAGCGGGGGGGACCGGGGAGCTGTTTTTT,CASSSLAGGTGELFF
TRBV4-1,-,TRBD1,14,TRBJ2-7,TGCGCCAGCAGCCCTCACAGGGGGAGTGGCGAGCAGTACTTC,CASSPHRGSGEQYF
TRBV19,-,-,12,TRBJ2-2,TGTGCCAGTAGTCTCCCGGGGGGGGAGCTGTTTTTT,CASSLPGGELFF
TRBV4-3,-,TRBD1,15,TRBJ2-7,TGCGCCAGCAGCCAAGTAAGACAGGGAATGAACGAGCAGTACTTC,CASSQVRQGMNEQYF
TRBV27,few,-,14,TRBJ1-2,TGTGCCAGCAGTTTAAAGGGGTGGATCTATGGCTACACCTTC,CASSLKGWIYGYTF
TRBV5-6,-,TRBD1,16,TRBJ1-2,TGTGCCAGCAGCTTGATCGGACAGGGCCCTAACTATGGCTACACCTTC,CASSLIGQGPNYGYTF
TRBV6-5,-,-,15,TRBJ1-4,TGTGCCAGCGCCCAATCGGACAGCCTTAATGAAAAACTGTTTTTT,CASAQSDSLNEKLFF
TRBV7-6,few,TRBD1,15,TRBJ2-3,TGTGCCAGCAGCTTACCGGCAGGGGGCGCAGATACGCAGTATTTT,CASSLPAGGADTQYF
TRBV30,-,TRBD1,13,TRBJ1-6,TGTGCCTGGCGGGACAGGGGAAATTCACCCCTCCACTTT,CAWRDRGNSPLHF
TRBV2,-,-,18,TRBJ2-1,TGTGCCAGCAGTGAAGAGTTTTTTGGGCCCCTCTCCTACAATGAGCAGTTCTTC,CASSEEFFGPLSYNEQFF
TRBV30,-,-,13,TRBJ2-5,TGTGCCTGGAGTTCTCCAGGGGTAGAGACCCAGTACTTC,CAWSSPGVETQYF
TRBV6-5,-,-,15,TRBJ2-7,TGTGCCAGCAGTTACTCCTCTCCCAGGGCCTACGAGCAGTACTTC,CASSYSSPRAYEQYF
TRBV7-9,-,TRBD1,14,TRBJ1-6,TGTGCCAGCAGCTTGGACAGGGCCAATTCACCCCTCCACTTT,CASSLDRANSPLHF
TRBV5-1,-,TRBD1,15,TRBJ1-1,TGCGCCAGCAGCTTGGAGGACAGGGTGAACACTGAAGCTTTCTTT,CASSLEDRVNTEAFF
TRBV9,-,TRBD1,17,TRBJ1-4,TGTGCCAGCCAGCGTAGTGCCACCGGGACAGGGAATGAAAAACTGTTTTTT,CASQRSATGTGNEKLFF
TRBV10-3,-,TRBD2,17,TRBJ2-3,TGTGCCATCAGTGTGGGACTAGCGGGGACGAGCACAGATACGCAGTATTTT,CAISVGLAGTSTDTQYF
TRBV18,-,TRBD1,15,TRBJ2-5,TGTGCCAGCTCACCCAGGACAGGGGGCCAAGAGACCCAGTACTTC,CASSPRTGGQETQYF
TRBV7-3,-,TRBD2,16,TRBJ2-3,TGTGCCAGCAGCTTATCAGGACTAGCGGGGGCAGATACGCAGTATTTT,CASSLSGLAGADTQYF
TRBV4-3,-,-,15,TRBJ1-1,TGCGCCAGCAGCCAGACCTCCGGGTCGAACACTGAAGCTTTCTTT,CASSQTSGSNTEAFF
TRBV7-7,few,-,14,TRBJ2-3,TGTGCTAGCAGCTTAAGTAGTAGCGCAGATACGCAGTATTTT,CASSLSSSADTQYF
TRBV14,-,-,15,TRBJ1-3,TGTGCCAGCAGCCAAGGTTTCCTCTCTGGAAACACCATATATTTT,CASSQGFLSGNTIYF
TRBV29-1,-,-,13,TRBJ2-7,TGCAGCGGCACGACAGGAGACTCCTACGAGCAGTACTTC,CSGTTGDSYEQYF
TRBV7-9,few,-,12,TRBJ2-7,TGTTCCAGCAGTCCAGGCAGGTACGAGCAGTACTTC,CSSSPGRYEQYF